This T cell receptor (beta chain) was captured in a study of early T cells in non-severe SARS-CoV-2 infection (dated by TCRdb to the early 2020s). In the study overall: TCR sequencing used bulk RNA from unsorted whole blood, so alpha and beta chains could not be paired. What the study reported, not specific to this receptor: Matching against VDJdb was skewed toward anti-spike CD8 responses, likely underestimated virus-specific expansions, and missed private and CD4 specificities.

The study was a case-control design nested within a healthcare worker cohort in London, UK, with weekly nasopharyngeal swab PCR tests and blood sampling. Healthcare workers were recruited between 23 and 31 March 2020, during the week of the UK lockdown, and were followed weekly for up to roughly 15 weeks. This clonotype turned up a few times. Its antigen is still unknown. No base quality information exists; no much larger clone differs at one position. CDR1 DFQATT and CDR2 SNEGSKA are derived from the germline V gene (reference sequence). Taken from cysteine to phenylalanine, the CDR3 has 14 residues. The kept DNA is CDR3 alone, 42 bases in frame from the first base. The trim is 3 bases for V and 4 bases for J, with a gap of 12 bases between the germline ends. The library relied on 5' RACE. This sample was sequenced with a NextSeq 500. In the TCR library protocol, unique molecular identifiers were attached to individual cDNA molecules to correct for PCR bias and sequencing error. Both TCR alpha and beta chains were sequenced, and tight co-correlation was observed between alpha and beta sequence abundances in each sample. As for how the authors treated the data: Decombinator V4 was used to annotate TCR sequences for V gene, J gene and CDR3. TCRs were defined as expanded if a significant change between any two time points was detected under a Poisson model with p below 0.0001. Abundances of TCRs were expressed as counts per million after normalisation to the total number of TCRs sequenced in each sample. MAIT TCRs were defined by TRAV1-2 paired with TRAJ12, TRAJ20 or TRAJ33, and iNKT TCRs by TRAV10 paired with TRAJ18. VDJdb, accessed 1 November 2021, was searched for CMV, EBV and SARS-CoV-2 annotated TCRs, with TCRs annotated for multiple antigens excluded. TCRdb's own reprocessing of the public reads used fastp at Q25 and MiXCR and kept productive beta chains. Entries that share a CDR3 protein sequence are merged under the most common genes and DNA. The V and J calls, along with clone size, are taken from TCRdb and not from the paper's own processing. The sample data list roughly 72,000 distinct CDR3 sequences, and 9.5% to 15% of these were observed just once. In total, the top ten clones hold roughly 2.5% of the sample.

The sample here was whole blood, taken at baseline. Recombination linked TRBV20-1 to TRBJ2-2; the D gene is perhaps TRBD1, on 6 matching bases. This TCR came from an adult who was a healthcare worker with PCR-confirmed SARS-CoV-2 infection or an uninfected control (not recorded which). The CDR3 here reads CSARDRRGTGELFF. The bases read TGCAGTGCTAGGGACCGCAGGGGCACCGGGGAGCTGTTTTTT.